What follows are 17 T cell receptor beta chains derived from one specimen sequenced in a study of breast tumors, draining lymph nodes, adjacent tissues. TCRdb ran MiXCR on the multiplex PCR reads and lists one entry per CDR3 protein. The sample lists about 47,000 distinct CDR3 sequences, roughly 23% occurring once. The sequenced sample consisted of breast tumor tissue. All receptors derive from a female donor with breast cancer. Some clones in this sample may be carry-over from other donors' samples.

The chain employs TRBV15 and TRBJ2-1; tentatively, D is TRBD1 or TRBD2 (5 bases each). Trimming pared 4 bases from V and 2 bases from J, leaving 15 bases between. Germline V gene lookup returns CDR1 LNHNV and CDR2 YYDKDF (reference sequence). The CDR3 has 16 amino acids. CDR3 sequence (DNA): TGTGCCACCAGCAACCTCAAGGGACGGACCTACAATGAGCAGTTCTTC. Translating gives CATSNLKGRTYNEQFF.

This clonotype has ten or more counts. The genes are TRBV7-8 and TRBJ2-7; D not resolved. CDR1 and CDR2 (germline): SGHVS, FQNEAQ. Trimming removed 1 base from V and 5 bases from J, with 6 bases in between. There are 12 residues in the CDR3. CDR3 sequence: CASSLVGDEQYF. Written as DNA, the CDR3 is TGTGCCAGCAGCTTAGTCGGCGACGAGCAGTACTTC.

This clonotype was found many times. CDR3 protein: CSASGRNTIYF. The CDR3, as DNA: TGCAGTGCTTCAGGTAGAAACACCATATATTTT. The genes are TRBV20-1 and TRBJ1-3; no definite D call. The CDR3 is 11 residues long. Germline CDR1 DFQATT, CDR2 SNEGSKA (reference sequence). The germline V and J ends were trimmed by 5 bases and 5 bases, with 7 bases remaining between them.

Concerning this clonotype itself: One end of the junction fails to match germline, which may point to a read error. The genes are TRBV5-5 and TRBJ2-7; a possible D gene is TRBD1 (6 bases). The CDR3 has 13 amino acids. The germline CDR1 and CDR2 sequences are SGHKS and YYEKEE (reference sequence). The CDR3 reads CASSLQGTYEQYF. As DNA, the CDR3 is TGCGCCAGCAGCTTACAGGGCACCTACGAGCAGTACTTC.

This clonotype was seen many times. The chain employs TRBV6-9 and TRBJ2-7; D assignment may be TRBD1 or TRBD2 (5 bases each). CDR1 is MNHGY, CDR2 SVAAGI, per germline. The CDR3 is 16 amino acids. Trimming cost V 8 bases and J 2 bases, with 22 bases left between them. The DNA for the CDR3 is TGTGCCAGCCTAGCCCGGGCCCAGGGTGGTACCTACGAGCAGTACTTC. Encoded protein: CASLARAQGGTYEQYF.

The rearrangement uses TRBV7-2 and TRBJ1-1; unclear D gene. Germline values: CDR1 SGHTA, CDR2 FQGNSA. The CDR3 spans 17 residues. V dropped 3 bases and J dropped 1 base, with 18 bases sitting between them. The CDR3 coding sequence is TGTGCCAGCAGCTTTAGACCTTTGTATGATTCGAACACTGAAGCTTTCTTT. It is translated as CASSFRPLYDSNTEAFF.

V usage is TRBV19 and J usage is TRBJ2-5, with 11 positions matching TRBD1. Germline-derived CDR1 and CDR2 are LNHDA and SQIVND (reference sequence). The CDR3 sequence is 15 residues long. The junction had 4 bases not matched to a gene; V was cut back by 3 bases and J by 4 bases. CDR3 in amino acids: CASSIIGTGGETQYF. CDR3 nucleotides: TGTGCCAGTAGTATCATCGGGACAGGGGGAGAGACCCAGTACTTC.

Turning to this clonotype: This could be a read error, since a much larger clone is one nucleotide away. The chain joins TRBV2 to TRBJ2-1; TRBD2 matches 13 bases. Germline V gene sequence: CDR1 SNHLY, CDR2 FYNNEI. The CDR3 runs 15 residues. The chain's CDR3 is CASSEGLAGKNGQFF. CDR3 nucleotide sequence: TGTGCCAGCAGCGAGGGACTAGCGGGAAAAAATGGGCAGTTCTTC.

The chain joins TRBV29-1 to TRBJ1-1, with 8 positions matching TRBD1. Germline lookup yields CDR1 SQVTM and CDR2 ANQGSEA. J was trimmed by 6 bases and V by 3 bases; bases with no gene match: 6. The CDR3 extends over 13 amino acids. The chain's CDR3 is CSVERNRGAEAFF. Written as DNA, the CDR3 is TGCAGCGTTGAGCGGAACAGGGGGGCTGAAGCTTTCTTT.

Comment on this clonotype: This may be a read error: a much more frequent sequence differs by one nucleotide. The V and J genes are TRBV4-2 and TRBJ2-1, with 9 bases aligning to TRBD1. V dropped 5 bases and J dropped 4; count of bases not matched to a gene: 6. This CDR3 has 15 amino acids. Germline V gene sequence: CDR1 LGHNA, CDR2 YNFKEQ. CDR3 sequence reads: CASSATGGTYNEQFF. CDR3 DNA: TGTGCCAGCAGCGCGACAGGGGGGACTTACAATGAGCAGTTCTTC.

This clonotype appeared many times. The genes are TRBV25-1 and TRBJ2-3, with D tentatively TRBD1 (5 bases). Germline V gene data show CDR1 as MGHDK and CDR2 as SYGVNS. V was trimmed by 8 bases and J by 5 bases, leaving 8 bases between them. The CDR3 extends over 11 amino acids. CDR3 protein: CASARGDTQYF. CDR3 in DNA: TGTGCCAGCGCTAGGGGAGATACGCAGTATTTT.

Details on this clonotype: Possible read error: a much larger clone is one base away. The CDR3 reads CASSFRDSPGQETQYF. CDR3 nucleotides: TGCGCCAGCAGCTTCCGGGACTCCCCCGGGCAAGAGACCCAGTACTTC. The V gene is TRBV5-1, the J gene TRBJ2-5, with D possibly matching TRBD2 (6 bases). Germline V gives CDR1 SGHRS, CDR2 YFSETQ. V lost 2 bases, J lost 2 bases, and 16 bases lay in between. This CDR3 is 16 amino acids long. Using reference TRBV5-1 and TRBJ2-5 for the parts outside the CDR3, the full variable domain is KAGVTQTPRYLIKTRGQQVTLSCSPISGHRSVSWYQQTPGQGLQFLFEYFSETQRNKGNFPGRFSGRQFSNSRSEMNVSTLELGDSALYLCASSFRDSPGQETQYFGPGTRLLVL.

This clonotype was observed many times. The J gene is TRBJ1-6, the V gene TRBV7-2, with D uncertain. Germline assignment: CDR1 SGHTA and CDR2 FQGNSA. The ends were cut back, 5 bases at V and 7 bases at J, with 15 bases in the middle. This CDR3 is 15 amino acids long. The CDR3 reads CASSARTGMNSPLHF. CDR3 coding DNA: TGTGCCAGCAGCGCCCGGACGGGGATGAATTCACCCCTCCACTTT.

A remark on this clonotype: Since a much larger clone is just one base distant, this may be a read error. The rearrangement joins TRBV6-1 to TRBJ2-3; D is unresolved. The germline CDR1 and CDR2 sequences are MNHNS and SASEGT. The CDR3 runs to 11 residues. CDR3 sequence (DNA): TGTGCCAACAGTCCAAGGGATACGCAGTATTTT. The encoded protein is CANSPRDTQYF.

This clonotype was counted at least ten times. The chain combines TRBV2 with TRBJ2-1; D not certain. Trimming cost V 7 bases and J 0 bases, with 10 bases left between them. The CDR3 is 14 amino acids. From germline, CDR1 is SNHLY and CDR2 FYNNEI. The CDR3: CASNGGYSYNEQFF. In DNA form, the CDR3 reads TGTGCCAGCAATGGTGGATACTCCTACAATGAGCAGTTCTTC.

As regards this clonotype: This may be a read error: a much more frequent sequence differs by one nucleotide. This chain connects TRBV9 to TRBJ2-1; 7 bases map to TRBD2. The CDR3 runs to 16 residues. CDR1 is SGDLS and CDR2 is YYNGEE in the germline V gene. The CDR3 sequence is CASSALAADSYNEQSF. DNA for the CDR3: TGTGCCAGCAGCGCCCTAGCGGCAGACTCCTACAATGAGCAGTCCTTC.

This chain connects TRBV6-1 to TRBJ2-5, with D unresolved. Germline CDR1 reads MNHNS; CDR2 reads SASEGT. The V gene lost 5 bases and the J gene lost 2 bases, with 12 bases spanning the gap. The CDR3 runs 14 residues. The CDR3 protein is CASSNKILQETQYF. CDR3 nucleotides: TGTGCCAGCAGTAACAAGATATTACAAGAGACCCAGTACTTC.